The rows below give T cell receptor beta chains drawn from one sample of a study of blood T cell repertoires in COVID-19. The repertoire was sequenced with immunoSEQ multiplex PCR; TCRdb's copy has only in-frame clones and lacks some. The sample includes 150,000 to 200,000 clones, more than 75% of them seen just once. Material for sequencing was PBMCs or T cells enriched from blood (not recorded which). The receptors shown here come from a woman aged 45 to 65 with acute COVID-19. The CDR3 runs from the conserved cysteine through the conserved F or W. A D gene is named only where the DNA matches it firmly. Some rows mark clone size as missing; the rest say once, few, many or name a class of expanded clone.

CDR3aa: CASSPGSAILNTEAFF; CDR3nt: TGTGCCAGCTCCCCCGGCAGCGCGATTTTGAACACTGAAGCTTTCTTT; j_gene: TRBJ1-1; abundance: few; v_gene: TRBV18; d_gene: NA
CDR3aa: CASSRGADFYNSPLHF; CDR3nt: TGTGCCAGCAGCCGGGGAGCGGACTTTTATAATTCACCCCTCCACTTT; j_gene: TRBJ1-6; abundance: few; v_gene: TRBV7-8; d_gene: NA
CDR3aa: CASSDWSGGTEAFF; CDR3nt: TGTGCCAGCAGTGATTGGAGTGGTGGCACTGAAGCTTTCTTT; j_gene: TRBJ1-1; abundance: NA; v_gene: TRBV25-1; d_gene: NA
CDR3aa: CASRTGGGYGYTF; CDR3nt: TGTGCCAGCAGAACAGGGGGGGGCTATGGCTACACCTTC; j_gene: TRBJ1-2; abundance: NA; v_gene: TRBV6-5; d_gene: TRBD1
CDR3aa: CASSPDRGRWETQYF; CDR3nt: TGTGCCAGCAGCCCGGACAGGGGGCGTTGGGAGACCCAGTACTTC; j_gene: TRBJ2-5; abundance: few; v_gene: TRBV6-5; d_gene: TRBD1
CDR3aa: CASSLGHIGAENTGELFF; CDR3nt: TGTGCCAGCAGCTTAGGGCACATTGGGGCTGAGAACACCGGGGAGCTGTTTTTT; j_gene: TRBJ2-2; abundance: NA; v_gene: TRBV11-3; d_gene: NA
CDR3aa: CASSPEGGASNQPQHF; CDR3nt: TGTGCCAGCAGCCCAGAAGGGGGGGCCAGCAATCAGCCCCAGCATTTT; j_gene: TRBJ1-5; abundance: NA; v_gene: TRBV7-2; d_gene: NA
CDR3aa: CASSSDRGRRF; CDR3nt: TGTGCCAGCAGTTCTGACAGGGGGCGCCGCTTT; j_gene: TRBJ1-6; abundance: once; v_gene: TRBV28; d_gene: TRBD1
CDR3aa: CASSYLAAAGGEQFF; CDR3nt: TGTGCCAGCAGCTACCTAGCGGCCGCCGGCGGTGAGCAGTTCTTC; j_gene: TRBJ2-1; abundance: NA; v_gene: TRBV11-2; d_gene: TRBD2
CDR3aa: CATSRDRGGAANYGYTF; CDR3nt: TGTGCCACCAGCAGAGATAGAGGAGGGGCCGCTAACTATGGCTACACCTTC; j_gene: TRBJ1-2; abundance: NA; v_gene: TRBV15; d_gene: NA
CDR3aa: CASTLPTGIGELFF; CDR3nt: TGTGCCAGCACCCTCCCCACAGGGATCGGGGAGCTGTTTTTT; j_gene: TRBJ2-2; abundance: once; v_gene: TRBV28; d_gene: NA
CDR3aa: CASSFLYSPGSTEAFF; CDR3nt: TGTGCCAGCAGTTTTCTCTACTCCCCGGGGTCCACTGAAGCTTTCTTT; j_gene: TRBJ1-1; abundance: NA; v_gene: TRBV27; d_gene: NA
CDR3aa: CASSRDREAFF; CDR3nt: TGCGCCAGCAGTCGGGACAGGGAAGCTTTCTTT; j_gene: TRBJ1-1; abundance: NA; v_gene: TRBV5-1; d_gene: TRBD1
CDR3aa: CASSLTRNQPQHF; CDR3nt: TGTGCCAGCAGCTTAACTAGAAATCAGCCCCAGCATTTT; j_gene: TRBJ1-5; abundance: NA; v_gene: TRBV7-3; d_gene: NA
CDR3aa: CASSSPPGGPGEQFF; CDR3nt: TGTGCCAGCAGTTCCCCCCCGGGGGGGCCTGGTGAGCAGTTCTTC; j_gene: TRBJ2-1; abundance: NA; v_gene: TRBV28; d_gene: TRBD2
CDR3aa: CASRPAGTGDYKPQHF; CDR3nt: TGTGCCAGCAGGCCCGCCGGGACAGGGGATTATAAGCCCCAGCATTTT; j_gene: TRBJ1-5; abundance: NA; v_gene: TRBV28; d_gene: TRBD1
CDR3aa: CASSSSGGTLYEQFF; CDR3nt: TGTGCCAGCAGCTCAAGCGGGGGGACTTTGTATGAGCAGTTCTTC; j_gene: TRBJ2-1; abundance: NA; v_gene: TRBV11-2; d_gene: TRBD2
CDR3aa: CASSRDSEAFF; CDR3nt: TGTGCCAGCAGCCGGGACTCCGAAGCTTTCTTT; j_gene: TRBJ1-1; abundance: NA; v_gene: TRBV12-3/TRBV12-4; d_gene: NA
CDR3aa: CASSLRPNTEAFF; CDR3nt: TGTGCCAGCAGCTTGCGTCCGAACACTGAAGCTTTCTTT; j_gene: TRBJ1-1; abundance: NA; v_gene: TRBV7-2; d_gene: NA
CDR3aa: CASRQDRDNEQFF; CDR3nt: TGTGCCAGCAGACAAGACAGGGACAATGAGCAGTTCTTC; j_gene: TRBJ2-1; abundance: NA; v_gene: TRBV11-3; d_gene: TRBD1
CDR3aa: CASSQSDYGYTF; CDR3nt: TGCGCCAGCAGCCAGTCAGACTATGGCTACACCTTC; j_gene: TRBJ1-2; abundance: NA; v_gene: TRBV4-3; d_gene: NA
CDR3aa: CASSIDYRATDYGYTF; CDR3nt: TGTGCCAGTAGTATAGATTACAGGGCCACCGACTATGGCTACACCTTC; j_gene: TRBJ1-2; abundance: few; v_gene: TRBV19; d_gene: NA
CDR3aa: CASSADPPGQETQYF; CDR3nt: TGTGCCAGCAGTGCTGATCCCCCCGGCCAAGAGACCCAGTACTTC; j_gene: TRBJ2-5; abundance: NA; v_gene: TRBV2; d_gene: NA
CDR3aa: CASSLTSERAVNYGYTF; CDR3nt: TGCGCCAGCAGCTTGACATCGGAGCGGGCAGTTAACTATGGCTACACCTTC; j_gene: TRBJ1-2; abundance: few; v_gene: TRBV5-1; d_gene: NA
CDR3aa: CASSLGLAGGTYQETQYF; CDR3nt: TGCGCCAGCAGCTTGGGGCTAGCGGGGGGCACATACCAAGAGACCCAGTACTTC; j_gene: TRBJ2-5; abundance: NA; v_gene: TRBV5-1; d_gene: TRBD2
CDR3aa: CASSPRVENTQYF; CDR3nt: TGTGCCAGCAGCCCGAGGGTAGAGAATACGCAGTATTTT; j_gene: TRBJ2-3; abundance: once; v_gene: TRBV7-3; d_gene: NA
CDR3aa: CSARLRGGYTF; CDR3nt: TGCAGTGCTAGACTCAGGGGTGGCTACACCTTC; j_gene: TRBJ1-2; abundance: NA; v_gene: TRBV20-1; d_gene: NA
CDR3aa: CASSLAPGQETQYF; CDR3nt: TGTGCCAGCAGTTTAGCCCCAGGCCAAGAGACCCAGTACTTC; j_gene: TRBJ2-5; abundance: NA; v_gene: TRBV28; d_gene: NA
CDR3aa: CASSQDPQVRYGYTF; CDR3nt: TGTGCCAGCAGCCAAGACCCACAGGTTCGATATGGCTACACCTTC; j_gene: TRBJ1-2; abundance: NA; v_gene: TRBV3-1/TRBV3-2; d_gene: NA
CDR3aa: CASSSGQTNTEAFF; CDR3nt: TGTGCCAGCAGTTCGGGACAGACCAACACTGAAGCTTTCTTT; j_gene: TRBJ1-1; abundance: NA; v_gene: TRBV28; d_gene: TRBD1
CDR3aa: CASSDPGGETGELFF; CDR3nt: TGTGCCAGCAGTGACCCAGGGGGCGAGACCGGGGAGCTGTTTTTT; j_gene: TRBJ2-2; abundance: few; v_gene: TRBV25-1; d_gene: TRBD1
CDR3aa: CASSQGTSGGHNEQFF; CDR3nt: TGCGCCAGCAGCCAAGGAACTAGCGGGGGCCACAATGAGCAGTTCTTC; j_gene: TRBJ2-1; abundance: few; v_gene: TRBV4-3; d_gene: TRBD2
CDR3aa: CASSLTVGSGGGTDTQYF; CDR3nt: TGTGCCAGCAGCCTTACCGTGGGTAGCGGGGGAGGTACAGATACGCAGTATTTT; j_gene: TRBJ2-3; abundance: once; v_gene: TRBV5-4; d_gene: TRBD2
CDR3aa: CASRLAGETQYF; CDR3nt: TGCGCCAGCAGGTTAGCGGGTGAGACCCAGTACTTC; j_gene: TRBJ2-5; abundance: NA; v_gene: TRBV5-1; d_gene: TRBD2
CDR3aa: CASKGGSSYNSPLHF; CDR3nt: TGTGCCAGCAAAGGGGGAAGCTCCTATAATTCACCCCTCCACTTT; j_gene: TRBJ1-6; abundance: NA; v_gene: TRBV5-4; d_gene: NA
CDR3aa: CASSQDFGGAEKLFF; CDR3nt: TGCGCCAGCAGCCAAGATTTCGGTGGGGCGGAAAAACTGTTTTTT; j_gene: TRBJ1-4; abundance: NA; v_gene: TRBV4-1; d_gene: NA
CDR3aa: CASSRGESGYTF; CDR3nt: TGTGCCAGCAGTCGGGGGGAATCTGGCTACACCTTC; j_gene: TRBJ1-2; abundance: NA; v_gene: TRBV6-2/TRBV6-3; d_gene: NA
CDR3aa: CASSIDTGTGVLETQYF; CDR3nt: TGTGCCAGTAGTATAGATACCGGGACAGGAGTCCTAGAGACCCAGTACTTC; j_gene: TRBJ2-5; abundance: NA; v_gene: TRBV19; d_gene: TRBD1
CDR3aa: CASSLTGAGLNQPQHF; CDR3nt: TGTGCCAGCAGCTTAACAGGGGCAGGACTGAATCAGCCCCAGCATTTT; j_gene: TRBJ1-5; abundance: NA; v_gene: TRBV7-2; d_gene: TRBD1
CDR3aa: CASSQQVRNTEAFF; CDR3nt: TGTGCCAGCAGCCAACAGGTCAGGAACACTGAAGCTTTCTTT; j_gene: TRBJ1-1; abundance: NA; v_gene: TRBV27; d_gene: NA